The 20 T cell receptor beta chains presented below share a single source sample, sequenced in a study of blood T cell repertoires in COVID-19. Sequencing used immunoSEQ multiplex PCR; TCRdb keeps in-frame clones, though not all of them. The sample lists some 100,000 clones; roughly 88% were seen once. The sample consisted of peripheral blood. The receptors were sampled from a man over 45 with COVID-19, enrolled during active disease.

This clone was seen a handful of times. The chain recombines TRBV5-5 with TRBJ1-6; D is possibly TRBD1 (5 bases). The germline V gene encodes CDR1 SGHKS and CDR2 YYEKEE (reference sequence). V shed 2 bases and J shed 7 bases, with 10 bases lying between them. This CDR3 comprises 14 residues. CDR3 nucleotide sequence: TGTGCCAGCAGCTTAGGACACCTAAATTCACCCCTCCACTTT. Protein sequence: CASSLGHLNSPLHF.

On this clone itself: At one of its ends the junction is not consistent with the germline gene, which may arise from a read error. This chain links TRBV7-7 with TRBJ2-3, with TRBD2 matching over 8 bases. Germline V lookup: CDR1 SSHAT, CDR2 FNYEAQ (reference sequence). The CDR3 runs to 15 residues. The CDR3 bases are TGTGCTAGCAGCCCCGGGAGGGCAAAGGGCCTCCCCCAGTATTTT. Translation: CASSPGRAKGLPQYF. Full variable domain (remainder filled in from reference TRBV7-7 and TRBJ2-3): GAGVSQSPRYKVTKRGQDVTLRCDPISSHATLYWYQQALGQGPEFLTYFNYEAQPDKSGLPSDRFSAERPEGSISTLTIQRTEQRDSAMYRCASSPGRAKGLPQYFGPGTRLTVL.

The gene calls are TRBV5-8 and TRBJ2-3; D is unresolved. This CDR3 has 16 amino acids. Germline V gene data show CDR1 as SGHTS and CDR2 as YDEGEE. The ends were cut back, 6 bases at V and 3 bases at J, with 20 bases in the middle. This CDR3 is CASIKLTQLETDTQYF. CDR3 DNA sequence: TGTGCCAGCATCAAATTAACGCAACTCGAAACAGATACGCAGTATTTT.

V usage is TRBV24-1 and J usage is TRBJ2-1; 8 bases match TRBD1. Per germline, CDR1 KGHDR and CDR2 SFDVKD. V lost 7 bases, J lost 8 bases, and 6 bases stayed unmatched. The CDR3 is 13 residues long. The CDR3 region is CATRKDRGYEQFF. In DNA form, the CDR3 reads TGTGCCACCAGAAAAGACAGGGGCTATGAGCAGTTCTTC.

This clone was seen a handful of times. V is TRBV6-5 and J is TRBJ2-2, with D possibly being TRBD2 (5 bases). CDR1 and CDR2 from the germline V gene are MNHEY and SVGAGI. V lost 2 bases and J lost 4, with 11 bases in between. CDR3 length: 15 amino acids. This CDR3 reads CASSYLSGPTGELFF. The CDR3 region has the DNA TGTGCCAGCAGTTACCTCAGCGGACCCACCGGGGAGCTGTTTTTT.

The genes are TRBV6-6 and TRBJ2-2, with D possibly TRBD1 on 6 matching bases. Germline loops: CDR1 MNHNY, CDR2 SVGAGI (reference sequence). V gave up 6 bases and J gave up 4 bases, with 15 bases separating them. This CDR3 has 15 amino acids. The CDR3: CASRQGLTSTGELFF. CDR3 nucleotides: TGTGCCAGCAGACAGGGCCTAACAAGCACCGGGGAGCTGTTTTTT.

As DNA, the CDR3 is TGTGCCAGCAGTGGCAGGGTGGGGGAGACCCAGTACTTC. Encoded protein: CASSGRVGETQYF. The V and J genes are TRBV28 and TRBJ2-5, with a weak D call TRBD1 (5 bases). The V end lost 5 bases, the J end lost 5 bases, and 12 bases lay between the germline ends. CDR1 is MDHEN, CDR2 SYDVKM, per germline. This CDR3 has 13 residues.

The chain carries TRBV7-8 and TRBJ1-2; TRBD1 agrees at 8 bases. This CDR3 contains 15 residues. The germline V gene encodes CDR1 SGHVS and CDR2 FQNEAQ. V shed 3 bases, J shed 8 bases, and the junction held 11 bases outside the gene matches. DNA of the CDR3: TGTGCCAGCAGCTTCACCAGACAGGGGTTGATCGGCTACACCTTC. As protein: CASSFTRQGLIGYTF.

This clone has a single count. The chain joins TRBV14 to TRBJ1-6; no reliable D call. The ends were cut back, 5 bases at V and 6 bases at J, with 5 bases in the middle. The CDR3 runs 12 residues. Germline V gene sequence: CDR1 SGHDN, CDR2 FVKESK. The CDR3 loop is CASSYSNSPLHF. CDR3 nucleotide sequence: TGTGCCAGCAGCTACTCTAATTCACCCCTCCACTTT.

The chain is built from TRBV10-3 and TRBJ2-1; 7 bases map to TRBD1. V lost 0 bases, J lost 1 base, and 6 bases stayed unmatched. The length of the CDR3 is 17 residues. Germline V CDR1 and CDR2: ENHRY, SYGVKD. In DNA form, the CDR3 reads TGTGCCATCAGTGAGTCGATGGGACAGATATCCTACAATGAGCAGTTCTTC. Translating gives CAISESMGQISYNEQFF.

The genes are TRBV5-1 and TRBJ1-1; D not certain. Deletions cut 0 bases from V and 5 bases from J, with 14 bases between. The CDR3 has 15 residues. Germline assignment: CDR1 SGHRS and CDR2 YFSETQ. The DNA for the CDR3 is TGCGCCAGCAGCTTGGTAGCGGCGTTTGAAACTGAAGCTTTCTTT. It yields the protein CASSLVAAFETEAFF.

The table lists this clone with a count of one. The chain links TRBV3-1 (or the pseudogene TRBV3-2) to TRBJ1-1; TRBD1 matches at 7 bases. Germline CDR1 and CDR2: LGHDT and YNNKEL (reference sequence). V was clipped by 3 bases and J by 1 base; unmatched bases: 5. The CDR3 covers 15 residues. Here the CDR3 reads CASSHPRTGNTEAFF. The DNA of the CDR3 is TGTGCCAGCAGCCACCCCAGGACAGGGAACACTGAAGCTTTCTTT.

The CDR3 sequence is CASSWTYQSYEQYF. CDR3 DNA sequence: TGTGCCAGCAGCTGGACTTATCAGTCCTACGAGCAGTACTTC. The chain uses TRBV7-2 and TRBJ2-7; perhaps TRBD2 as D (5 bases). Germline CDR1 is SGHTA and CDR2 is FQGNSA. V dropped 4 bases and J dropped 1 base, with 11 bases sitting between them. The CDR3 sequence is 14 residues long.

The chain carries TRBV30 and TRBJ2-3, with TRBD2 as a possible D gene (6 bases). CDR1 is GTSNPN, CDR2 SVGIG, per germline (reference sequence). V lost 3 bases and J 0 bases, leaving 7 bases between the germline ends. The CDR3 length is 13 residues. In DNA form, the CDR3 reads TGTGCCTGGAGCGGGGGTAGCACAGATACGCAGTATTTT. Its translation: CAWSGGSTDTQYF.

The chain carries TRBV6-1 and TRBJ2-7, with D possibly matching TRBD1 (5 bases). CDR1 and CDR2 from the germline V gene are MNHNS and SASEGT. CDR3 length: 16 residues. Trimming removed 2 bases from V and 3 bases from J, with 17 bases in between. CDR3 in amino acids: CASSESGYPTNYEQYF. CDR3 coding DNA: TGTGCCAGCAGTGAATCAGGGTACCCCACGAACTACGAGCAGTACTTC.

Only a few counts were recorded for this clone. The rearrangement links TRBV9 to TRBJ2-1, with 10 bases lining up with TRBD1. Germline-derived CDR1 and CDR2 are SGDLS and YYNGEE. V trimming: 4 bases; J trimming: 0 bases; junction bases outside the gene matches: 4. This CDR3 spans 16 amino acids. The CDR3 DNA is TGTGCCAGCAGCCCCCGGACAGGGGGCTCCTACAATGAGCAGTTCTTC. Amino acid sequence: CASSPRTGGSYNEQFF.

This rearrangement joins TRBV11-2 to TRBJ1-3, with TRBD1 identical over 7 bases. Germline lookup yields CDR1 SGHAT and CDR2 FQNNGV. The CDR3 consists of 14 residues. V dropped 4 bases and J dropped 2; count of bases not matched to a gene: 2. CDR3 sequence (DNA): TGTGCCAGCAGCTCCGGGACAGCTGGAAACACCATATATTTT. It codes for CASSSGTAGNTIYF.

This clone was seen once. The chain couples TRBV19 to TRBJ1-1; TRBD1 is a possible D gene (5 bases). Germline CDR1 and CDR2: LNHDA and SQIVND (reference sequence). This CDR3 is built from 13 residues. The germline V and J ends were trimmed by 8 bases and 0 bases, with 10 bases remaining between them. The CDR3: CASRRTLNTEAFF. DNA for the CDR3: TGTGCCAGTCGACGGACATTGAACACTGAAGCTTTCTTT. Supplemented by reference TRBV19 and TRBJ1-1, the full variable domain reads DGGITQSPKYLFRKEGQNVTLSCEQNLNHDAMYWYRQDPGQGLRLIYYSQIVNDFQKGDIAEGYSVSREKKESFPLTVTSAQKNPTAFYLCASRRTLNTEAFFGQGTRLTVV.

The CDR3 sequence: CAWKGARVRETQYF. CDR3 DNA sequence: TGTGCCTGGAAGGGGGCGCGGGTACGAGAGACCCAGTACTTC. The chain is built from TRBV30 and TRBJ2-5, with 7 bases matching TRBD1. V lost 4 bases, J lost 4 bases, and 9 bases stayed unmatched. The germline V gene has CDR1 GTSNPN and CDR2 SVGIG (reference sequence). CDR3 size: 14 residues.

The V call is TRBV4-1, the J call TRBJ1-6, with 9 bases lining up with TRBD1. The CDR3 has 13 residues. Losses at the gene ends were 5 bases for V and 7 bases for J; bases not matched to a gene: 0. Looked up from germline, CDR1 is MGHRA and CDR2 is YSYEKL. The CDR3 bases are TGCGCCAGCAGCGGGACAGGGAATTCACCCCTCCACTTT. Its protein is CASSGTGNSPLHF.